The T cell receptor (beta chain) under discussion was sequenced for a study of cytomegalovirus exposure and HLA in healthy donors. The germline V gene encodes CDR1 SGHTA and CDR2 FQGNSA. J was trimmed by 7 bases and V by 0 bases; bases with no gene match: 6. The CDR3 length is 16 residues. 13 Jbeta primers and 60 Vbeta primers were used for the PCR. Assay used: immunoSEQ multiplex PCR; TCRdb lists only in-frame clones, some missing. The sample holds some 190,000 clones, about four fifths seen once. This clone was found once. The source material was PBMCs. This clonotype was sampled from a woman aged 30 to 39 in good health and CMV-seronegative. This chain connects TRBV7-2 to TRBJ1-4; TRBD1 matches at 9 bases. The CDR3 region has the DNA TGTGCCAGCAGCTTAGCTGGGGGACAGGGAAGTGAAAAACTGTTTTTT. Its translation is CASSLAGGQGSEKLFF. Full variable domain (remainder filled in from reference TRBV7-2 and TRBJ1-4): GAGVSQSPSNKVTEKGKDVELRCDPISGHTALYWYRQSLGQGLEFLIYFQGNSAPDKSGLPSDRFSAERTGGSVSTLTIQRTQQEDSAVYLCASSLAGGQGSEKLFFGSGTQLSVL.